These T cell receptor beta chains were read from a single sample in a study of blood T cells in healthy people across ages. TCRdb analysed the 5' RACE reads with MiXCR anew, one entry per CDR3 protein. The sample shows hundreds of thousands of distinct CDR3 sequences, under 30% of them seen only once. Specimen: blood. The receptors come from a woman of 80 years or more in good health. Each CDR3 is given with its conserved first and last residue. D genes are given only for firm matches. Some rows have no size entry. The others give once, few or many, or a class for an expanded clone.

clone_size,j_call,d_call,v_call,cdr3_nt,cdr3_aa
many,TRBJ1-6,TRBD1,TRBV7-2,TGTGCCAGCAGCCCCACGACAGGGGGTATTTCACCCCTCCACTTT,CASSPTTGGISPLHF
-,TRBJ2-5,TRBD1,TRBV7-9,TGTGCCAGCAGCCCCTCTGGGACAGGGGGTAAAGAGACCCAGTACTTC,CASSPSGTGGKETQYF
many,TRBJ1-6,-,TRBV14,TGTGCCAGCAGCCCACAAACGGGGGCACCCCTCCACTTT,CASSPQTGAPLHF
many,TRBJ2-1,-,TRBV7-2,TGTGCCAGCAGCTTCGGGACTTTTAATGAGCAGTTCTTC,CASSFGTFNEQFF
many,TRBJ2-1,TRBD2,TRBV10-3,TGTGCCTCCGGGGGAGGGGCGGACGTTGAGCAGTTCTTC,CASGGGADVEQFF
-,TRBJ2-7,TRBD1,TRBV7-2,TGTGCCAGCAGCCAGACCATAGGGGGCCAATCCTACGAGCAGTACTTC,CASSQTIGGQSYEQYF
-,TRBJ2-1,TRBD2,TRBV7-2,TGTGCCAGCAGCTTGGCTAGCGGGGGTAGAGAGACCCAGTTCTTC,CASSLASGGRETQFF
-,TRBJ2-3,-,TRBV20-1,TGCAGTGCTATCTGGGGATCTTCTAGCACAGGTACGCAGTATTTT,CSAIWGSSSTGTQYF
many,TRBJ2-3,-,TRBV7-9,TGTGCCAGCGGCTCGTCCAAGACTAGCACAGATACGCAGTATTTT,CASGSSKTSTDTQYF
many,TRBJ2-4,TRBD1,TRBV6-1,TGTGCCAGCAGCCACACTATGGGGACAGGGGGCGACCTACCCTTAGGCAAAAACATTCAGTACTTC,CASSHTMGTGGDLPLGKNIQYF
-,TRBJ1-3,-,TRBV12-3/TRBV12-4,TGTGCCAGCGAAAACTCTGGAAACACCAGATATTTT,CASENSGNTRYF
-,TRBJ2-2,TRBD1,TRBV11-3,TGTGCCAGCCGCGGACAGGGGAGTGGATTGAACACCGGGGAGCTGTTTTTT,CASRGQGSGLNTGELFF
many,TRBJ2-3,TRBD1,TRBV20-1,TGCAGTGCCCAACGGACAGGGATTCGCACAGATACGCAGTATTTT,CSAQRTGIRTDTQYF
-,TRBJ2-1,-,TRBV21-1,TGTGCCAGCAGCTACCCCCGAGGGCTCCAGTTCTTC,CASSYPRGLQFF
-,TRBJ2-1,TRBD1,TRBV15,TGTGCCACCAGCAGAGACAGGACAGGACCAAAGCAGTTCTTC,CATSRDRTGPKQFF
few,TRBJ1-2,-,TRBV4-3,TGCGCCAGCAGCCAAGATGGTTCGGGCAGGGGCTACACCTTC,CASSQDGSGRGYTF
-,TRBJ1-2,-,TRBV7-2,TGTGCCAGCAGCTTAGCATGGTCCACGGTTCGGTATGGCTACACCTTC,CASSLAWSTVRYGYTF
many,TRBJ2-1,-,TRBV2,TGTGCCAGCAGTAGGGAGCGTGGTTCCTACAATGAGCAGTTCTTC,CASSRERGSYNEQFF
many,TRBJ2-1,-,TRBV3-1,TGTGCCAGCAGCCCGGGACGTGATTGGGATGAGCAGTTCTTC,CASSPGRDWDEQFF
many,TRBJ2-3,-,TRBV3-1,TGTGCCAGCAGCCAAGATTCATACAGGGTAATGTCAGATACGCAGTATTTT,CASSQDSYRVMSDTQYF
few,TRBJ1-1,-,TRBV6-6,TGTGCCAGCAGACCTACAGGGTTTAGAGCTTTCTTT,CASRPTGFRAFF
many,TRBJ2-3,-,TRBV10-2,TGCGCCAGCAACTCGAGGGCGGGGGCTAGGACAGATACGCAGTATTTT,CASNSRAGARTDTQYF
many,TRBJ2-1,-,TRBV28,TGTGCCAGCACCAGTGGGGACAATGAGCAGTTCTTC,CASTSGDNEQFF
few,TRBJ1-2,-,TRBV3-1,TGTGCCAGCAGCCAATGGGGGCAGGGGAATGGCTACACCTTC,CASSQWGQGNGYTF
many,TRBJ2-5,-,TRBV10-2,TGCGCCAGCAGTGAGCAATTCCCTCTCGGGGAGACCCAGTACTTC,CASSEQFPLGETQYF
-,TRBJ1-4,TRBD1,TRBV30,TGTGCCTGGAGTCTCATGACAGGGGGTAATGAAAAACTGTTTTTT,CAWSLMTGGNEKLFF
many,TRBJ2-1,TRBD2,TRBV7-2,TGTGCCAGCAGTTTGGGACTAGGCTCCTACAATGAGCAGTTCTTC,CASSLGLGSYNEQFF
many,TRBJ1-1,-,TRBV6-2/TRBV6-3,TGTGCCAGCAGTTACCGTCGGGCTGAAGCTTTCTTT,CASSYRRAEAFF
-,TRBJ1-5,-,TRBV18,TGTGCCAGCTCACCACAGAGTGGACAAAATAGCAATCAGCCCCAGCATTTT,CASSPQSGQNSNQPQHF
few,TRBJ2-5,-,TRBV30,TGTGCCTGGAGTGTACGTGGGGGCTACGGGGAGACCCAGTACTTC,CAWSVRGGYGETQYF
-,TRBJ1-4,-,TRBV7-2,TGTGCCAGCAGCTTAGCGCTCGGGGAAAAACTGTTTTTT,CASSLALGEKLFF
few,TRBJ1-2,-,TRBV12-3/TRBV12-4,TGTGCCAGCAGTTTAATACAGGCGATGGGCTCCACCTTC,CASSLIQAMGSTF
many,TRBJ2-7,-,TRBV11-2,TGTGCCAGCAGCTTCTCCCCCGTTAGCTCCTACGAGCAGTACTTC,CASSFSPVSSYEQYF
-,TRBJ1-4,-,TRBV5-1,TGCGCCAGCAGCTTGTCGAGGACAACTAATGAAAAACTGTTTTTT,CASSLSRTTNEKLFF
many,TRBJ2-3,-,TRBV7-2,TGTGCCAGCAGCTCTACGCCGCAGGCGTATTTT,CASSSTPQAYF
many,TRBJ2-1,TRBD2,TRBV2,TGTGCCAGCGACGCCCTGGGGTTAGCGGGCTACAATGAGCAGTTCTTC,CASDALGLAGYNEQFF
-,TRBJ1-6,TRBD1,TRBV4-2,TGTGCCAGCAGCCAACTAGACAGGGATGATTCACCCCTCCACTTT,CASSQLDRDDSPLHF
many,TRBJ2-1,TRBD2,TRBV9,TGTGCCAGCAGCGTGTATAGCGGGGGGGCCTCGTTCTTC,CASSVYSGGASFF
many,TRBJ1-1,-,TRBV27,TGTGCCAGCAGTTACCAGGGGCTTGGACGGAACACTGAAGCTTTCTTT,CASSYQGLGRNTEAFF
-,TRBJ2-3,-,TRBV12-3/TRBV12-4,TGTGCCAGCAGTTTTCGGAGGCTAGCGAGAGCAGATGCGCAGTATTTT,CASSFRRLARADAQYF
few,TRBJ2-5,-,TRBV9,TGTGCCAGCAGCCGGGGTCTGGGCCGGAATGAGCAGTACTTC,CASSRGLGRNEQYF
many,TRBJ2-1,TRBD2,TRBV10-2,TGCGCCAGCAGTGAGCGGAGCGGGGGTAGAGATGAGCAGTTCTTC,CASSERSGGRDEQFF
once,TRBJ1-1,-,TRBV5-1,TGCGCCAGCAGGTTTAGCCCCGACACTGAAGCTTTCTTT,CASRFSPDTEAFF
-,TRBJ1-2,-,TRBV5-6,TGTGCCAGCAGCTGGGACATGAAAGTCGGTGGTGGCTACACCTTC,CASSWDMKVGGGYTF
-,TRBJ2-5,TRBD1,TRBV7-2,TGTGCCAGCAGCTTAGAGGCAGGGGGCGGTGAGACCCAGTACTTC,CASSLEAGGGETQYF
-,TRBJ1-5,-,TRBV6-2/TRBV6-3,TGTGCCAGCAGCCTAGGGGGGGGAGGCAATCAGCCCCGGCATTTT,CASSLGGGGNQPRHF
many,TRBJ2-3,-,TRBV9,TGTGCCAGCAGCGTAGCCGCGGGGGCTAGCACAGATACGCAGTATTTT,CASSVAAGASTDTQYF
few,TRBJ1-6,-,TRBV28,TGTGCCAGCACGAGACAGTTTTCACCCCTCCACTTT,CASTRQFSPLHF
-,TRBJ1-2,-,TRBV7-2,TGTGCCAGCAGCCCAACAGGGAAAGGGGCTTATGGCTACACCTTC,CASSPTGKGAYGYTF
many,TRBJ2-7,-,TRBV7-9,TGTGCCAGCAGCCCAGGGGGGGGGCTCGAGCAGTACTTC,CASSPGGGLEQYF
many,TRBJ2-3,-,TRBV7-2,TGTGCCAGCAGCCCGATCGCTGACCCAAACACAGATACGCAGTATTTT,CASSPIADPNTDTQYF
-,TRBJ2-3,TRBD1,TRBV19,TGTGCCAGTAGTAAATCCCCGACAGGGATGTCAGATACGCAGTATTTT,CASSKSPTGMSDTQYF
many,TRBJ1-6,-,TRBV12-3/TRBV12-4,TGTGCCAGCAGTTTAATCGGGTGGGATTCACCCCTCCACTTT,CASSLIGWDSPLHF
many,TRBJ2-5,-,TRBV21-1,TGTGCCAGATACCCGGGACGACTGGAGACCCAGTACTTC,CARYPGRLETQYF
many,TRBJ2-7,TRBD1,TRBV7-2,TGTGCCAGCAGCTCGCTGACAGGGAGTACCTACGAGCAGTACTTC,CASSSLTGSTYEQYF
few,TRBJ1-2,-,TRBV25-1,TGTGCCAGCAGGGAATCTGGGCGGTTCTATGGCTACACCTTC,CASRESGRFYGYTF
many,TRBJ2-5,-,TRBV20-1,TGCAGTGCTCGTGGGACCGCACTTCAAGAGACCCAGTACTTC,CSARGTALQETQYF
many,TRBJ2-7,-,TRBV9,TGTGCCAGCAGCGTAGGGGCCCTCGTGATCTCCTACGAGCAGTACTTC,CASSVGALVISYEQYF
-,TRBJ1-6,-,TRBV5-6,TGTGCCAGCAGCGAGCCAGGTGGGAATTCACCCCCCCACTTT,CASSEPGGNSPPHF